Below are 2 T cell receptor beta chains sequenced from a single sample in a study of tumor and adjacent non-tumor tissue in lung cancer. RNA was extracted from bulk tissue without any cell sorting. The normal lung tissue was taken more than 3 cm from the tumor edge. Three rounds of nested PCR, following a modified ARM-PCR protocol, produced the TCRbeta library. TCRdb reprocessed the multiplex PCR reads with MiXCR, giving one entry per CDR3 protein. There are approximately 90,000 distinct CDR3 sequences in the sample; around 76% occur only once, and around a fifth lies in the top ten. Sequencing input: distant non-tumor lung tissue. These receptors all stem from a woman aged 45-65 years with non-small cell lung cancer.

This chain links TRBV11-1 with TRBJ2-7, with 9 bases matching TRBD1. The junction had 6 bases not matched to a gene; V was cut back by 8 bases and J by 7 bases. The germline gives CDR1 SGHAT, CDR2 FQDESV (reference sequence). The CDR3 loop spans 12 amino acids. CDR3 nucleotides: TGTGCCAGCGGGGACAGGGTGGGAGAGCAGTACTTC. Its protein product is CASGDRVGEQYF.

About this clonotype itself: The junction differs from germline at one of its ends, possibly a read error. The chain joins TRBV28 to TRBJ2-7, with D perhaps TRBD1 or TRBD2 (6 bases each). The CDR3 extends over 14 amino acids. Looked up from germline, CDR1 is MDHEN and CDR2 is SYDVKM. CDR3 amino acids: CASSFLGGRGKQYF. The CDR3, as DNA: TGTGCCAGTAGTTTCCTTGGGGGGCGCGGCAAGCAGTACTTC.